The next 8 T cell receptor beta chains were all read from a single sample in a study of cytomegalovirus exposure and HLA in healthy donors. Vbeta (60) and Jbeta (13) primers were used in the PCR. Only in-frame clones appear in the TCRdb table, and some are missing; sequencing was by immunoSEQ multiplex PCR. Among under 150,000 clones, roughly four fifths were seen once, and the ten largest hold 3.3%. Sequencing used PBMCs. The receptors stem from a woman aged 25 to 39 in good health and CMV-seropositive.

CDR3: CASSLVAGNNEQFF. The CDR3, as DNA: TGTGCCAGCAGCTTGGTGGCAGGAAACAATGAGCAGTTCTTC. The chain recombines TRBV5-4 with TRBJ2-1; D is unresolved. The germline V gene encodes CDR1 SGHNT and CDR2 YYREEE (reference sequence). Trimming cost V 0 bases and J 5 bases, with 9 bases left between them. The CDR3 is made up of 14 amino acids.

The chain has TRBV5-6 and TRBJ2-3, with TRBD2 as a possible D gene (7 bases). V lost 0 bases and J lost 7, with 15 bases in between. This CDR3 is built from 15 residues. The V gene's germline CDR1 is SGHDT and CDR2 YYEEEE. CDR3 amino acids: CASSLGGGDGYTQYF. CDR3 nucleotides: TGTGCCAGCAGCTTGGGCGGGGGCGACGGTTATACGCAGTATTTT.

This clone was seen more than once but under ten times. The genes are TRBV6-5 and TRBJ1-6; D not certain. Germline CDR1 reads MNHEY; CDR2 reads SVGAGI. V shed 8 bases and J shed 10 bases, with 15 bases lying between them. This CDR3 is built from 13 residues. In DNA, the CDR3 is TGTGCCAGCGGCCCCTTCCGGGAATCACCCCTCCACTTT. It yields the protein CASGPFRESPLHF.

The gene calls are TRBV12-5 and TRBJ1-6; the D is unclear. The CDR3 is 14 amino acids. V was trimmed by 1 base and J by 10 bases, leaving 11 bases between them. Germline CDR1 and CDR2: LGHNT and FRNRAP. In DNA form, the CDR3 reads TGTGCTAGTGGTTTGGACGTCTATCGATCACCCCTCCACTTT. Amino acid sequence: CASGLDVYRSPLHF.

This chain joins TRBV5-1 and TRBJ2-3; TRBD2 matches 13 bases. The germline gives CDR1 SGHRS, CDR2 YFSETQ. The ends lost 5 bases at V and 3 bases at J; junction bases unmatched: 6. The CDR3 is 16 amino acids. CDR3 loop: CASRRGTSGVTDTQYF. Written as DNA, the CDR3 is TGCGCCAGCAGACGGGGGACTAGCGGGGTTACAGATACGCAGTATTTT.

The chain couples TRBV7-2 to TRBJ2-2, with D unresolved. Trimming pared 4 bases from V and 6 bases from J, leaving 9 bases between. Germline V lookup: CDR1 SGHTA, CDR2 FQGNSA. The CDR3 is 13 residues long. The CDR3 loop reads CASSSDHAGELFF. CDR3 nucleotide sequence: TGTGCCAGCAGCTCAGATCACGCCGGGGAGCTGTTTTTT.

The chain employs TRBV5-6 and TRBJ1-2; the match to TRBD1 covers 8 bases. J lost 4 bases, V lost 4 bases, and 9 bases had no gene match. The germline gives CDR1 SGHDT, CDR2 YYEEEE. The CDR3 is 15 amino acids. The CDR3 reads CASSNLRGLGYGYTF. The CDR3 nucleotides are TGTGCCAGCAGCAACCTCAGGGGGCTGGGCTATGGCTACACCTTC.

V gene TRBV28 combines with J gene TRBJ1-5; the match to TRBD1 covers 8 bases. The CDR3 has 18 amino acids. V trimming: 4 bases; J trimming: 6 bases; junction bases outside the gene matches: 17. CDR1 MDHEN and CDR2 SYDVKM come from the germline V gene. The CDR3 nucleotides are TGTGCCAGCAGTTGGACCTTTGGGGCAGGGGGCGCGGGTCAGCCCCAGCATTTT. Its protein is CASSWTFGAGGAGQPQHF.